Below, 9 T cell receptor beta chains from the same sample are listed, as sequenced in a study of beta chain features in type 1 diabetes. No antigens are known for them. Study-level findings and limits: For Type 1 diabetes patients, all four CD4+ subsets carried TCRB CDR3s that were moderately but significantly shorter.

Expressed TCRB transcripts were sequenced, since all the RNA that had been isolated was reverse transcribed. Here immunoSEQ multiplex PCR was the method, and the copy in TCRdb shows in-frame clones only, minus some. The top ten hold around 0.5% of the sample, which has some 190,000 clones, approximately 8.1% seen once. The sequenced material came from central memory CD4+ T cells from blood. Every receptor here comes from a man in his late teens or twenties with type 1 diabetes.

CDR3 sequence (DNA): TGTGCCAGCAGCCCCCATCGGGGGGGAGCTTTCTTT. Its protein product is CASSPHRGGAFF. The chain combines TRBV7-2 with TRBJ1-1, with D tentatively TRBD1 (5 bases). Germline V gene data show CDR1 as SGHTA and CDR2 as FQGNSA. The CDR3 spans 12 residues. The ends were cut back, 5 bases at V and 10 bases at J, with 14 bases in the middle.

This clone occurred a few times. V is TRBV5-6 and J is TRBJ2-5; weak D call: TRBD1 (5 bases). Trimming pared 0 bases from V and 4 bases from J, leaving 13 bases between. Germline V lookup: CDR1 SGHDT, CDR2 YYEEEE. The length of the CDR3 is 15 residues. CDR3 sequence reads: CASSLARVGSETQYF. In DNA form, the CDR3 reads TGTGCCAGCAGCTTGGCCAGGGTAGGCTCAGAGACCCAGTACTTC.

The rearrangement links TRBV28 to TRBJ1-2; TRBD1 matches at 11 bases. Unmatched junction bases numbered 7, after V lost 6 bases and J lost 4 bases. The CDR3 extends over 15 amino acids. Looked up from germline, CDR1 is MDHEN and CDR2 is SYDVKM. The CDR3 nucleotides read TGTGCCAGCAGCTCCGGGACAGGGGGGGTCTATGGCTACACCTTC. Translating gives CASSSGTGGVYGYTF.

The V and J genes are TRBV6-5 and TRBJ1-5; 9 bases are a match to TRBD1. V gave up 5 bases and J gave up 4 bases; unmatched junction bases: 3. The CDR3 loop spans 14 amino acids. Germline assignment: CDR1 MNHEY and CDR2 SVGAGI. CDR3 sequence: CASSRTGANQPQHF. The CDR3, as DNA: TGTGCCAGCAGTCGGACAGGGGCAAATCAGCCCCAGCATTTT.

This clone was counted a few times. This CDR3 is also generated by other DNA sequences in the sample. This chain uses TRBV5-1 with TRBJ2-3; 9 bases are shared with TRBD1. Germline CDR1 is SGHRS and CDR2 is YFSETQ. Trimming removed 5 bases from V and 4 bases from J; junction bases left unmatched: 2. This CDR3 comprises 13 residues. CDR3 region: CASRQGASDTQYF. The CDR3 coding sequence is TGCGCCAGCAGACAGGGGGCCTCAGATACGCAGTATTTT.

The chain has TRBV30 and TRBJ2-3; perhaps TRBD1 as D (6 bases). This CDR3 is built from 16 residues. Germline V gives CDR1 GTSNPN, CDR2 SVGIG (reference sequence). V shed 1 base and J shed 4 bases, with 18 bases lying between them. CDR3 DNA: TGTGCCTGGAGTGGGTTTCCGGACAGCACTGCAGATACGCAGTATTTT. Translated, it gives CAWSGFPDSTADTQYF. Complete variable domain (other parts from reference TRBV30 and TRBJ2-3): SQTIHQWPATLVQPVGSPLSLECTVEGTSNPNLYWYRQAAGRGLQLLFYSVGIGQISSEVPQNLSASRPQDRQFILSSKKLLLSDSGFYLCAWSGFPDSTADTQYFGPGTRLTVL.

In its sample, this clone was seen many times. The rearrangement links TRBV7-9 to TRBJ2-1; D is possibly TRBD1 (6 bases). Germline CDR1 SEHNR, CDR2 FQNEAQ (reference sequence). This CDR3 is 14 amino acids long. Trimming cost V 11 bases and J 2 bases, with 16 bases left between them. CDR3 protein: CAGINRVAYNEQFF. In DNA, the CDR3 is TGTGCCGGGATAAACAGGGTAGCCTACAATGAGCAGTTCTTC.

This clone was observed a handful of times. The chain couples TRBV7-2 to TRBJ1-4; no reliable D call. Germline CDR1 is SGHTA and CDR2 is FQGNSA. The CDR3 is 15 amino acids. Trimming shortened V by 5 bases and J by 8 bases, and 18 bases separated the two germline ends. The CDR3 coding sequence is TGTGCCAGCAGCCAAATCCTCGGGGTAGGAGAAAAACTGTTTTTT. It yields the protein CASSQILGVGEKLFF.

The CDR3 spells CASSTGQGMGTEAFF. DNA of the CDR3: TGTGCCAGCAGCACTGGACAGGGAATGGGGACTGAAGCTTTCTTT. The chain employs TRBV5-4 and TRBJ1-1; the match to TRBD1 covers 8 bases. This CDR3 has 15 amino acids. In germline, CDR1 is SGHNT, CDR2 YYREEE (reference sequence). The V gene end was trimmed by 4 bases and the J gene end by 5 bases; junction bases not matched to a gene: 10.